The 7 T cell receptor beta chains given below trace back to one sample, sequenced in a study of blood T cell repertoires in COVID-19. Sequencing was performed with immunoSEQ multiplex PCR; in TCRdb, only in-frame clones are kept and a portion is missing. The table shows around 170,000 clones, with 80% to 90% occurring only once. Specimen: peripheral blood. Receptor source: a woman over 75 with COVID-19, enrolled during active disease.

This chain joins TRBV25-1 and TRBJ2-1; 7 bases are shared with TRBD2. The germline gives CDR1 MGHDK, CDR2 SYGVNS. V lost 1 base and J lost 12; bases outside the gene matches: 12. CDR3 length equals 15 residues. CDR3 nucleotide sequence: TGTGCCAGCAGTGAATTGGGGGGGGACCACAGCGTGCAGTTCTTC. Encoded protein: CASSELGGDHSVQFF.

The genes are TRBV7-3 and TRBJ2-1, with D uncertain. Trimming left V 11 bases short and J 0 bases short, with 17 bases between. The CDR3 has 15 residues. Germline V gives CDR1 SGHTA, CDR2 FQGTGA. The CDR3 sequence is CASTVSANSYNEQFF. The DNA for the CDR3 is TGTGCCTCTACAGTCTCTGCCAACTCCTACAATGAGCAGTTCTTC.

The CDR3 loop reads CASSTAGVGYTF. CDR3 coding DNA: TGTGCCAGCAGCACCGCCGGGGTCGGCTACACCTTC. The chain combines TRBV5-4 with TRBJ1-2, with no clear D. V lost 4 bases to trimming and J lost 8 bases, with 12 bases between them. The V gene's germline CDR1 is SGHNT and CDR2 YYREEE (reference sequence). This CDR3 has 12 residues.

The CDR3, as DNA: TGTGCCAGCTCTAACAGACAGCCGAACACCGGGGAGCTGTTTTTT. This sequence encodes CASSNRQPNTGELFF. The rearrangement links TRBV18 to TRBJ2-2, with a possible D match to TRBD1 (5 bases). The V and J ends lost 6 bases and 0 bases respectively, with 11 bases between them. There are 15 residues in the CDR3. Germline lookup yields CDR1 KGHSH and CDR2 LQKENI. The full variable domain, with the rest looked up from reference TRBV18 and TRBJ2-2, is NAGVMQNPRHLVRRRGQEARLRCSPMKGHSHVYWYRQLPEEGLKFMVYLQKENIIDESGMPKERFSAEFPKEGPSILRIQQVVRGDSAAYFCASSNRQPNTGELFFGEGSRLTVL.

The DNA for the CDR3 is TGTGCCAGCAGCCATACTAGCGGGAAAGAGACCCAGTACTTC. Protein: CASSHTSGKETQYF. The chain carries TRBV4-2 and TRBJ2-5, with 10 bases fitting TRBD2. The V gene's germline CDR1 is LGHNA and CDR2 YNFKEQ. The CDR3 loop spans 14 amino acids. J lost 3 bases, V lost 3 bases, and 1 base had no gene match.

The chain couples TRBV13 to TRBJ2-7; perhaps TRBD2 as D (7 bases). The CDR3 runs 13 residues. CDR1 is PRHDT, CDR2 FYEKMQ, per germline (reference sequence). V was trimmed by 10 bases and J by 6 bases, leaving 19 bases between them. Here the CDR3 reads CATEGEGKGEQYF. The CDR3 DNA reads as TGTGCCACCGAGGGGGAGGGAAAGGGCGAGCAGTACTTC. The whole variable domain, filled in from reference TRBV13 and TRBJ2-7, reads AAGVIQSPRHLIKEKRETATLKCYPIPRHDTVYWYQQGPGQDPQFLISFYEKMQSDKGSIPDRFSAQQFSDYHSELNMSSLELGDSALYFCATEGEGKGEQYFGPGTRLTVT.

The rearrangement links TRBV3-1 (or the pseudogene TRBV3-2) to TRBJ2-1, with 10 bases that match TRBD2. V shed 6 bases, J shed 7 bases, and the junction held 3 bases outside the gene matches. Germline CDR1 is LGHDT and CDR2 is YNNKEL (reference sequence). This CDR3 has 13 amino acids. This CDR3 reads CASSRLAGNEQFF. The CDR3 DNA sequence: TGTGCCAGCAGTCGACTAGCGGGTAATGAGCAGTTCTTC.